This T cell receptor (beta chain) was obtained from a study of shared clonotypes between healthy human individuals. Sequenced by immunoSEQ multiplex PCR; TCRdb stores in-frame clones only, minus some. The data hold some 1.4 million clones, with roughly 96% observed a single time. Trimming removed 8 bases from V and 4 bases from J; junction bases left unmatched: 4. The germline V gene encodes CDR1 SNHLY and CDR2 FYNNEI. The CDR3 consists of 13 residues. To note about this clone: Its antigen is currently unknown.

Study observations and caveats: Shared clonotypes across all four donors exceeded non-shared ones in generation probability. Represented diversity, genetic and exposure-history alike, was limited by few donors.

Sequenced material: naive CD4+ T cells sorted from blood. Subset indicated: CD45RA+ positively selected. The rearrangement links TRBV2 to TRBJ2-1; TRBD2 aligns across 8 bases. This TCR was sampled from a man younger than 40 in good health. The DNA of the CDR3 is TGTGCCAGCCAGCGGGAGACTTACAATGAGCAGTTCTTC. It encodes CASQRETYNEQFF.